These 15 T cell receptor beta chains came from one sample sequenced in a study of long-term antiretroviral therapy in people with HIV (dated 2022 in TCRdb). The immunoSEQ hsTCRB v3.0 assay was used at survey level resolution to sequence the TRB variable region. Sourced from immuneACCESS, this table was stored by TCRdb with only in-frame sequences that have V and J called. A share of the clones is absent; for the studies checked, an unresolved V gene accounts for under half, and the remainder has no known explanation. The sample table holds 11,000 or so clones, of which roughly 85% were seen once. Of the sample, 10% to 15% falls within the top ten clones. Sequenced here: unsorted PBMCs, sampled 1.2 years after starting antiretroviral therapy. The receptors originated from a man aged 40-55 years with HIV.

J is TRBJ2-3 and V is TRBV30; D might be TRBD1 or TRBD2, each matching 6 bases. Germline CDR1 and CDR2: GTSNPN and SVGIG (reference sequence). The CDR3 covers 17 residues. V lost 4 bases to trimming and J lost 0 bases, with 20 bases between them. The chain's CDR3 is CAWNGGSIGGSTDTQYF. The CDR3 DNA sequence: TGTGCCTGGAACGGAGGTAGTATAGGGGGGAGCACAGATACGCAGTATTTT. The whole variable domain, filled in from reference TRBV30 and TRBJ2-3, reads SQTIHQWPATLVQPVGSPLSLECTVEGTSNPNLYWYRQAAGRGLQLLFYSVGIGQISSEVPQNLSASRPQDRQFILSSKKLLLSDSGFYLCAWNGGSIGGSTDTQYFGPGTRLTVL.

The rearrangement uses TRBV30 and TRBJ2-3; D is possibly TRBD2 (6 bases). The CDR3 loop spans 14 amino acids. Germline V gene data show CDR1 as GTSNPN and CDR2 as SVGIG (reference sequence). The ends were cut back, 4 bases at V and 4 bases at J, with 15 bases in the middle. CDR3 protein: CAWKERGLADTQYF. The CDR3 DNA reads TGTGCCTGGAAGGAACGGGGGTTGGCAGATACGCAGTATTTT. Full variable domain (outside the CDR3, taken from reference TRBV30 and TRBJ2-3): SQTIHQWPATLVQPVGSPLSLECTVEGTSNPNLYWYRQAAGRGLQLLFYSVGIGQISSEVPQNLSASRPQDRQFILSSKKLLLSDSGFYLCAWKERGLADTQYFGPGTRLTVL.

The rearrangement uses TRBV5-1 and TRBJ2-3; 9 nucleotides agree with TRBD2. In germline, CDR1 is SGHRS, CDR2 YFSETQ. V lost 4 bases, J lost 6 bases, and 9 bases stayed unmatched. CDR3 length equals 15 residues. CDR3 region: CASSLRQSGGDTQYF. CDR3 in DNA: TGCGCCAGCAGCCTACGGCAAAGCGGGGGGGATACGCAGTATTTT.

This chain uses TRBV18 with TRBJ2-3, with D maybe TRBD2 (6 bases). This CDR3 spans 17 amino acids. V lost 3 bases to trimming and J lost 2 bases, with 18 bases between them. Germline V gives CDR1 KGHSH, CDR2 LQKENI. CDR3 residues: CASSPPWGDLNTDTQYF. The CDR3 region has the DNA TGTGCCAGCTCACCCCCTTGGGGGGACCTAAACACAGATACGCAGTATTTT.

CDR3 bases: TGTGCCAGCAGCTTCACAGATACGCAGTATTTT. Translated: CASSFTDTQYF. This chain connects TRBV7-2 to TRBJ2-3, with D unclear. CDR1 is SGHTA and CDR2 is FQGNSA in the germline V gene. There are 11 residues in the CDR3. Between the trimmed V and J ends, which lost 3 bases and 2 bases, there was a span of 0 bases.

The V call is TRBV10-3, the J call TRBJ2-3, with no clear D. The CDR3 sequence is 15 residues long. Germline V CDR1 and CDR2: ENHRY, SYGVKD. The V end was cut by 3 bases, the J end by 0 bases, with 10 bases between. This CDR3 is CAISDRVSSTDTQYF. The CDR3 DNA follows: TGTGCCATCAGTGATAGGGTTTCTAGCACAGATACGCAGTATTTT.

The V and J genes are TRBV4-1 and TRBJ1-2; the match to TRBD1 covers 7 bases. This CDR3 contains 14 residues. Germline CDR1 reads MGHRA; CDR2 reads YSYEKL. V lost 4 bases to trimming and J lost 2 bases; unmatched junction nucleotides: 4. CDR3 residues: CASSPGQSNYGYTF. The CDR3 DNA reads as TGCGCCAGCAGCCCGGGACAGTCAAACTATGGCTACACCTTC.

The chain combines TRBV30 with TRBJ1-1; D is ambiguous. The germline gives CDR1 GTSNPN, CDR2 SVGIG (reference sequence). Trimming stripped 0 bases from V and 5 bases from J, with 16 bases between. This CDR3 has 15 amino acids. For the CDR3, the DNA is TGTGCCTGGAGTGTATCTCACGGATCGAGGACTGAAGCTTTCTTT. This codes for CAWSVSHGSRTEAFF. Combining the CDR3 with reference TRBV30 and TRBJ1-1 gives the whole variable domain SQTIHQWPATLVQPVGSPLSLECTVEGTSNPNLYWYRQAAGRGLQLLFYSVGIGQISSEVPQNLSASRPQDRQFILSSKKLLLSDSGFYLCAWSVSHGSRTEAFFGQGTRLTVV.

The chain is built from TRBV6-1 and TRBJ2-5; D is uncertain. The CDR3 covers 12 residues. Trimming shortened V by 6 bases and J by 2 bases, and 7 bases separated the two germline ends. Germline loops: CDR1 MNHNS, CDR2 SASEGT. The CDR3 loop reads CASRAYQETQYF. As DNA, the CDR3 is TGTGCCAGCAGGGCCTATCAAGAGACCCAGTACTTC.

The gene calls are TRBV5-1 and TRBJ1-1; D may be TRBD1 (5 bases). CDR1 is SGHRS and CDR2 is YFSETQ in the germline V gene. CDR3 length: 16 residues. V gave up 0 bases and J gave up 1 base, with 13 bases separating them. The chain's CDR3 is CASSLGDRATNTEAFF. CDR3 DNA: TGCGCCAGCAGCTTGGGAGACAGAGCCACGAACACTGAAGCTTTCTTT.

The genes are TRBV6-5 and TRBJ1-2; D is unclear. This CDR3 is 15 amino acids long. Germline CDR1 and CDR2: MNHEY and SVGAGI. Trimming left V 6 bases short and J 1 base short, with 15 bases between. CDR3 DNA: TGTGCCAGCAGACCCTCCCCCCCCCTTAACTATGGCTACACCTTC. It codes for CASRPSPPLNYGYTF.

The J gene is TRBJ2-1, the V gene TRBV2, with 9 bases identical to TRBD2. This CDR3 region has 13 residues. CDR1 is SNHLY and CDR2 is FYNNEI in the germline V gene. V gave up 3 bases and J gave up 14 bases; unmatched junction bases: 8. CDR3 amino acids: CASSERIAGVKFF. DNA of the CDR3: TGTGCCAGCAGTGAGCGAATAGCGGGGGTAAAGTTCTTC.

This chain connects TRBV2 to TRBJ2-7; D may be TRBD1 (5 bases). CDR3 length equals 13 residues. Germline loops: CDR1 SNHLY, CDR2 FYNNEI. The V end lost 11 bases, the J end lost 2 bases, and 16 bases lay between the germline ends. The chain's CDR3 is CACQQDPTYEQYF. CDR3 sequence (DNA): TGTGCCTGCCAACAGGATCCCACCTACGAGCAGTACTTC.

This clone has more than one count but fewer than ten. The gene calls are TRBV5-4 and TRBJ2-7, with 10 bases that match TRBD1. This CDR3 spans 15 amino acids. Germline trimming cut 1 base from V and 3 bases from J; bases unmatched to any gene: 4. Germline values: CDR1 SGHNT, CDR2 YYREEE (reference sequence). The CDR3 reads CASSLPRTGGYEQYF. CDR3 DNA: TGTGCCAGCAGCTTGCCTAGGACAGGGGGCTACGAGCAGTACTTC.

The gene calls are TRBV10-3 and TRBJ2-6; D possibly corresponds to TRBD2 (5 bases). V lost 8 bases, J lost 2 bases, and 10 bases lay in between. This CDR3 spans 14 amino acids. Per germline, CDR1 ENHRY and CDR2 SYGVKD. The DNA for the CDR3 is TGTGCCATCGGAGCGGCAACTGGGGCCAACGTCCTGACTTTC. Its protein product is CAIGAATGANVLTF.